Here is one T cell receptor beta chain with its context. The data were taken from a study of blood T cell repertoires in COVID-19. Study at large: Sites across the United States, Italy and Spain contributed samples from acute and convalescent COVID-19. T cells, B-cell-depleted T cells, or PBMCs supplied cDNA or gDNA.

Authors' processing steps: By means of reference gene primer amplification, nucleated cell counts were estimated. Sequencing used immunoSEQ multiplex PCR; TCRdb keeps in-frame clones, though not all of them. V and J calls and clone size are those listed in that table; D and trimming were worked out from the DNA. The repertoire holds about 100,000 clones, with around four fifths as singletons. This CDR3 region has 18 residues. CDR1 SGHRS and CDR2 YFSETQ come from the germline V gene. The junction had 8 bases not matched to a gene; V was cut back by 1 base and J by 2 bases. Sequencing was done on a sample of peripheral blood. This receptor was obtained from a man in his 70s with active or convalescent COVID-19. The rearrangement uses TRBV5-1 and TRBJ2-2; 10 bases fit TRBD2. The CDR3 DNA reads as TGCGCCAGCAGCTTGTGGCCTAGCGGGGGTTCCAACACCGGGGAGCTGTTTTTT. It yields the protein CASSLWPSGGSNTGELFF.